A selection of T cell receptor beta chains follows, all from one sample in a study of T cell repertoires in cytomegalovirus infection. What these receptors recognize is not known. TCRdb reprocessed the reads via MiXCR and lists one record per CDR3 protein. The sample shows about 920,000 distinct CDR3 sequences, under 40% of them seen only once. The specimen comprised cultured CD8+ T cells from PBMCs, sampled from culture after CMV antigen stimulation. The source is a human donor in good health (CMV status not recorded). Some clones in this sample may be carry-over from other donors' samples. CDR3s include the opening cysteine and the closing phenylalanine or tryptophan. A D gene is named only where the DNA matches it firmly. Size is stated for part of the rows, as once, few or many counts, or as a class when the clone is expanded.

V,J,size,D,length,CDR3,DNA
TRBV29-1,TRBJ1-1,few,NA,16,CSVEDLQGAALFQAFF,TGCAGCGTTGAAGATTTACAGGGAGCCGCACTATTTCAAGCTTTCTTT
TRBV20-1,TRBJ1-5,NA,TRBD1,12,CSAGQGSQPQHF,TGCAGTGCGGGACAGGGCTCTCAGCCCCAGCATTTT
TRBV7-2,TRBJ2-1,NA,TRBD2,18,CAGSFPGLAGGPYNEQFF,TGTGCCGGCAGCTTTCCCGGACTAGCGGGGGGGCCGTACAATGAGCAGTTCTTC
TRBV6-1,TRBJ2-7,NA,NA,15,CASSEGLLAYYEQYF,TGTGCCAGCAGTGAAGGGCTCCTAGCTTACTACGAGCAGTACTTC
TRBV7-2,TRBJ1-1,NA,NA,15,CASSLVWGLNTEAFF,TGTGCCAGCAGCTTAGTATGGGGCCTGAACACTGAAGCTTTCTTT
TRBV7-2,TRBJ1-1,many,NA,14,CASSLVTGNTEAFF,TGTGCCAGCAGCTTAGTTACGGGGAACACTGAAGCTTTCTTT
TRBV2,TRBJ1-4,NA,NA,14,CASSESRGEEKLFF,TGTGCCAGCAGTGAGTCTAGGGGGGAAGAAAAACTGTTTTTT
TRBV5-4,TRBJ2-3,NA,TRBD2,17,CASSLAGSGGETDTQYF,TGTGCCAGCAGCTTGGCCGGGAGCGGGGGGGAAACGGATACGCAGTATTTT
TRBV7-8,TRBJ2-3,many,TRBD2,15,CASSAHPGGVDTQYF,TGTGCCAGCAGCGCCCATCCCGGGGGGGTGGATACGCAGTATTTT
TRBV20-1,TRBJ1-2,NA,TRBD1,16,CSAGGGGQGANYGYTF,TGCAGTGCTGGGGGGGGCGGACAGGGGGCGAACTATGGCTACACCTTC
TRBV4-3,TRBJ2-6,NA,NA,15,CASSQDRVGANVLTF,TGCGCCAGCAGCCAAGATCGAGTTGGGGCCAACGTCCTGACTTTC
TRBV5-8,TRBJ2-7,NA,TRBD2,15,CASRATSGAFYEQYF,TGTGCCAGCAGGGCGACTAGCGGGGCCTTCTACGAGCAGTACTTC
TRBV9,TRBJ2-1,few,NA,14,CASSAGGLYNEQFF,TGTGCCAGCAGCGCCGGGGGGCTCTACAATGAGCAGTTCTTC
TRBV24-1,TRBJ2-3,NA,NA,14,CATSEGGGTDTQYF,TGTGCCACCAGTGAAGGAGGGGGGACAGATACGCAGTATTTT
TRBV11-3,TRBJ2-1,NA,NA,16,CASSTRGEGGPNEQFF,TGTGCCAGCAGCACCCGCGGAGAGGGGGGGCCGAATGAGCAGTTCTTC
TRBV2,TRBJ1-2,few,NA,13,CANYGQRHYGYTF,TGTGCCAATTACGGACAGCGACACTATGGCTACACCTTC
TRBV12-3/TRBV12-4,TRBJ2-5,NA,NA,12,CASSPEPRSQYF,TGTGCCAGCAGCCCGGAGCCCCGGTCCCAGTACTTC
TRBV27,TRBJ1-4,once,NA,15,CASSILGGTNEKLFF,TGTGCCAGCAGTATCCTCGGTGGAACTAATGAAAAACTGTTTTTT
TRBV10-1,TRBJ1-5,NA,NA,13,CASSGDRDQPQHF,TGCGCCAGCAGTGGCGACAGAGATCAGCCCCAGCATTTT
TRBV7-6,TRBJ2-3,few,NA,16,CASSLRGTLEGDTQYF,TGTGCCAGCAGCTTAAGGGGGACCCTCGAAGGAGATACGCAGTATTTT
TRBV19,TRBJ1-1,NA,NA,15,CASSPPLTTGGEAFF,TGTGCCAGTAGCCCGCCACTTACAACCGGGGGTGAAGCTTTCTTT
TRBV4-1,TRBJ2-3,NA,TRBD2,15,CASSASGTSGDTQYF,TGCGCCAGCAGCGCCTCCGGGACTAGCGGAGATACGCAGTATTTT
TRBV27,TRBJ1-4,NA,NA,15,CANSFAGRTNEKLFF,TGTGCCAACAGTTTTGCCGGGCGGACTAATGAAAAACTGTTTTTT
TRBV7-8,TRBJ1-6,NA,NA,14,CASSLEAGSLALHF,TGTGCCAGCAGCTTAGAAGCCGGAAGCTTGGCCCTCCACTTT
TRBV10-3,TRBJ1-6,few,NA,17,CAISEPSKGSYNSPLHF,TGTGCCATCAGTGAGCCTTCCAAGGGGTCCTATAATTCACCCCTCCACTTT